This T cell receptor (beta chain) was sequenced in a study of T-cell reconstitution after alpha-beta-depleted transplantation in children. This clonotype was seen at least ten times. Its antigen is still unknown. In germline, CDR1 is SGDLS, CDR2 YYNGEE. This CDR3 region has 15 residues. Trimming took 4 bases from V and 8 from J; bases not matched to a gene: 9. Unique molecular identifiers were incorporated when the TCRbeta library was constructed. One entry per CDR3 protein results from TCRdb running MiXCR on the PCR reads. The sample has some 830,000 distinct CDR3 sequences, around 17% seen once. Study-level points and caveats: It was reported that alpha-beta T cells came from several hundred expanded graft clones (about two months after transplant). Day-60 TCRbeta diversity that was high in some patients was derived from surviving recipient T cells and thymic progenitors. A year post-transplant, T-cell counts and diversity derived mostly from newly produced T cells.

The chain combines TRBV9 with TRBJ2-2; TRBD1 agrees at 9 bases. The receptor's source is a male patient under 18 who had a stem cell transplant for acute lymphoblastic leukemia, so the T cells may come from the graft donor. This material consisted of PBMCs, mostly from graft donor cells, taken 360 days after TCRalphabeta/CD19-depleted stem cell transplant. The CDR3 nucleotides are TGTGCCAGCAGCCCTTGGACAGGGGAAATGGGGGAGCTGTTTTTT. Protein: CASSPWTGEMGELFF.